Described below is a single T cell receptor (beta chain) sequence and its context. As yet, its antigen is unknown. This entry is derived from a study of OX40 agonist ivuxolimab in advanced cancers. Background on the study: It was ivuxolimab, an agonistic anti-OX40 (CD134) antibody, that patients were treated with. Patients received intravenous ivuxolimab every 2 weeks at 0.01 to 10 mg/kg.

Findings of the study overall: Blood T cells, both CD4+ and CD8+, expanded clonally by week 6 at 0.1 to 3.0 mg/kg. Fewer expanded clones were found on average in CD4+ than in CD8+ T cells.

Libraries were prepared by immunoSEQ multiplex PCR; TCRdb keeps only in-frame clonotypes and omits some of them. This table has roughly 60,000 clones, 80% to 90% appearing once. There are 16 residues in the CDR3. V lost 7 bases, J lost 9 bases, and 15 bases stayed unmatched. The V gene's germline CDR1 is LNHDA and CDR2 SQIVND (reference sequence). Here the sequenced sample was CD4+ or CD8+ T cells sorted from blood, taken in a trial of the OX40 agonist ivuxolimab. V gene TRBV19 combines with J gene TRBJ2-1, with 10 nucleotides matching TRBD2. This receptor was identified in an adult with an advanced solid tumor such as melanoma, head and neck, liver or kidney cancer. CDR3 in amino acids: CASNTEREGIDGEQFF. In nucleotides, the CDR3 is TGTGCCAGTAATACAGAGCGGGAGGGTATTGATGGTGAGCAGTTCTTC. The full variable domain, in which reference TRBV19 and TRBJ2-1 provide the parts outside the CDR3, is DGGITQSPKYLFRKEGQNVTLSCEQNLNHDAMYWYRQDPGQGLRLIYYSQIVNDFQKGDIAEGYSVSREKKESFPLTVTSAQKNPTAFYLCASNTEREGIDGEQFFGPGTRLTVL.